This T cell receptor (beta chain) was sequenced during a study of vaccination and CD4 T cells after COVID-19. Study-level background: Convalescent donors totaled six males and four females, including two who were Hispanic. The post-COVID sampling time was a median roughly 100 days after diagnosis, ranging from 35 to 161. Study conclusions and caveats: Analysis of convalescent patients found that 304 of 307 vaccine-specific clones were spike mono-reactive.

Regarding treatment: approximately 10-day PBMC culture with coronavirus spike peptide pools or control peptides (ViraFEST assay). The unexposed donor gave CD4+ T cells before the COVID-19 pandemic (2011-2018). ViraFEST expanded antigen-specific T cells with peptide pools, then sequenced TCRs. Cultured CD4+ T cell DNA was sequenced using the Oncomine TCR Beta short-read assay. TCRdb independently ran MiXCR on the PCR reads; one entry per CDR3 protein. The sample contains thousands of distinct CDR3 sequences, approximately 37% of which appear only once. On this clonotype itself: Its antigen is unknown.

The CDR3 is made up of 15 amino acids. The V gene's germline CDR1 is MNHEY and CDR2 SVGAGI. Trimming removed 0 bases from V and 0 bases from J, with 8 bases in between. V gene TRBV6-5 combines with J gene TRBJ1-2; D remains ambiguous. Input material: CD4+ T cells from blood, cultured in vitro. This sequence originates from a human donor in good health. The CDR3 DNA follows: TGTGCCAGCAGTTACTCCCAGGCCTCTAACTATGGCTACACCTTC. Its translation: CASSYSQASNYGYTF.